The 24 T cell receptor beta chains listed next were all sequenced from one sample in a study of T cells in Graves' hyperthyroidism and ophthalmopathy. Amplified regions were TCR beta CDR3 sequences from RNA transcripts. HTBI primers drove first-round RT-PCR of the TCR CDR3. TCRdb redid the calling of the multiplex PCR reads with MiXCR, one entry per CDR3 protein. The sample yields more than 350,000 distinct CDR3 sequences, approximately 18% seen once. Sequencing used blood. These receptors all come from a woman aged 25 to 39 with Graves' hyperthyroidism that later progressed to Graves' ophthalmopathy.

This clonotype was picked up many times. The genes are TRBV4-1 and TRBJ2-5; D perhaps matches TRBD2 (6 bases). Germline V gene lookup returns CDR1 MGHRA and CDR2 YSYEKL. Trimming removed 3 bases from V and 4 bases from J, with 12 bases in between. The CDR3 runs to 14 residues. The CDR3 nucleotides are TGCGCCAGCAGCCAGGGACTTCTGATAGAGACCCAGTACTTC. As protein: CASSQGLLIETQYF.

This clonotype was found many times. V usage is TRBV28 and J usage is TRBJ1-1; 8 positions match TRBD1. The junction had 17 bases not matched to a gene; V was cut back by 7 bases and J by 1 base. Germline loops: CDR1 MDHEN, CDR2 SYDVKM. The CDR3 extends over 18 amino acids. The CDR3 protein is CASTHQRGSGGRNTEAFF. The CDR3 DNA reads as TGTGCCAGCACTCATCAACGAGGTTCAGGGGGCAGGAACACTGAAGCTTTCTTT.

The chain couples TRBV19 to TRBJ2-2, with D possibly TRBD2 on 7 matching bases. The CDR3 consists of 15 residues. V shed 10 bases and J shed 6 bases, with 21 bases lying between them. The V gene's germline CDR1 is LNHDA and CDR2 SQIVND (reference sequence). CDR3 region: CATQGTIVRPGELFF. CDR3 DNA: TGTGCCACCCAGGGGACTATCGTTCGTCCCGGGGAGCTGTTTTTT.

The table lists this clonotype with many counts. The J gene is TRBJ1-4, the V gene TRBV18; D is unresolved. The V gene's germline CDR1 is KGHSH and CDR2 LQKENI. The V end was cut by 3 bases, the J end by 5 bases, with 10 bases between. The CDR3 is 14 amino acids. The chain's CDR3 is CASSPGKLNEKLFF. As DNA, the CDR3 is TGTGCCAGCTCACCGGGGAAACTGAATGAAAAACTGTTTTTT.

This clonotype was picked up many times. J is TRBJ1-1 and V is TRBV28; D unresolved. Germline V gene sequence: CDR1 MDHEN, CDR2 SYDVKM. V was clipped by 6 bases and J by 1 base, with 6 bases between them. The CDR3 loop spans 12 amino acids. The CDR3 spells CASRDKNTEAFF. CDR3 nucleotide sequence: TGTGCCAGCAGAGACAAGAACACTGAAGCTTTCTTT. The whole variable domain, filled in from reference TRBV28 and TRBJ1-1, reads DVKVTQSSRYLVKRTGEKVFLECVQDMDHENMFWYRQDPGLGLRLIYFSYDVKMKEKGDIPEGYSVSREKKERFSLILESASTNQTSMYLCASRDKNTEAFFGQGTRLTVV.

This clonotype appeared many times. The chain is built from TRBV7-2 and TRBJ2-3, with D unclear. V lost 2 bases, J lost 0 bases, and 15 bases lay in between. The germline CDR1 and CDR2 sequences are SGHTA and FQGNSA. The CDR3 has 17 residues. For the CDR3, the DNA is TGTGCCAGCAGCTTAAGTCATTTGTGGTCTAGCACAGATACGCAGTATTTT. This encodes CASSLSHLWSSTDTQYF.

This clonotype was seen repeatedly, ten times or more. The DNA of the CDR3 is TGTGCCAGCAGCGGGGGTAGCCATGGAAACATTCAGTACTTC. It translates to CASSGGSHGNIQYF. V usage is TRBV5-5 and J usage is TRBJ2-4; perhaps D is TRBD1 or TRBD2 (5 bases each). CDR3 size: 14 residues. Germline loops: CDR1 SGHKS, CDR2 YYEKEE (reference sequence). Trimming shortened V by 4 bases and J by 6 bases, and 14 bases separated the two germline ends.

This clonotype was counted between two and nine times. Just one base apart from a much larger clone, this may be a read error. The chain links TRBV10-3 to TRBJ1-6, with unresolved D. CDR1 is ENHRY, CDR2 SYGVKD, per germline. There are 14 residues in the CDR3. CDR3 nucleotides: TGTGCCATCAGGGGAAACTCCTATAATCCACCCCTCCACTTT. This gives the protein CAIRGNSYNPPLHF.

This chain links TRBV27 with TRBJ2-6, with D hard to call. V was cut by 6 bases and J by 0 bases, with 12 bases left in between. CDR3 size: 16 residues. The germline CDR1 and CDR2 sequences are MNHEY and SMNVEV (reference sequence). CDR3 protein: CASSKGVSSGANVLTF. The CDR3 nucleotides are TGTGCCAGCAGCAAAGGTGTCAGCTCTGGGGCCAACGTCCTGACTTTC.

The chain joins TRBV5-1 to TRBJ1-1; D possibly corresponds to TRBD1 (5 bases). Germline V CDR1 and CDR2: SGHRS, YFSETQ. Trimming removed 4 bases at V and 3 bases at J, with 13 bases between. There are 14 residues in the CDR3. For the CDR3, the DNA is TGCGCCAGCAGCAAGCAGGGAGTAGACACTGAAGCTTTCTTT. It encodes CASSKQGVDTEAFF.

This clonotype showed up many times. V is TRBV7-9 and J is TRBJ1-1; possible D gene TRBD1, 6 bases. The germline V gene has CDR1 SEHNR and CDR2 FQNEAQ (reference sequence). The V end was cut by 5 bases, the J end by 0 bases, with 16 bases between. This CDR3 has 16 residues. CDR3 sequence: CASSGERGTVNTEAFF. The CDR3 coding sequence is TGTGCCAGCAGCGGAGAAAGGGGGACGGTGAACACTGAAGCTTTCTTT. Full variable domain (remainder filled in from reference TRBV7-9 and TRBJ1-1): DTGVSQNPRHKITKRGQNVTFRCDPISEHNRLYWYRQTLGQGPEFLTYFQNEAQLEKSRLLSDRFSAERPKGSFSTLEIQRTEQGDSAMYLCASSGERGTVNTEAFFGQGTRLTVV.

Ten or more counts support this clonotype. The V gene is TRBV27, the J gene TRBJ1-5; D is unresolved. Germline CDR1 reads MNHEY; CDR2 reads SMNVEV (reference sequence). CDR3 size: 14 residues. Trimming stripped 5 bases from V and 1 base from J, with 9 bases between. This CDR3 reads CASSETASNQPQHF. CDR3 nucleotides: TGTGCCAGCAGTGAAACGGCGAGCAATCAGCCCCAGCATTTT.

Only a few counts were recorded for this clonotype. The chain employs TRBV6-1 and TRBJ1-5; the D gene is possibly TRBD1 (5 bases). The germline V gene encodes CDR1 MNHNS and CDR2 SASEGT. There are 14 residues in the CDR3. V dropped 5 bases and J dropped 1 base, with 9 bases sitting between them. The CDR3 loop is CASSSGASNQPQHF. DNA of the CDR3: TGTGCCAGCAGTTCCGGGGCGAGCAATCAGCCCCAGCATTTT.

This clonotype was seen just once. DNA for the CDR3: TGCGCCAGCAGCCAAGATTTGGCGCCGGGAGGTGGCTACACCTTC. Translating it yields CASSQDLAPGGGYTF. The chain combines TRBV4-1 with TRBJ1-2; no clear D. Trimming took off 0 bases at V and 7 bases at J, with 15 bases between the two ends. Germline V gene lookup returns CDR1 MGHRA and CDR2 YSYEKL. This CDR3 has 15 amino acids.

This clonotype has a count of ten or more. The chain carries TRBV25-1 and TRBJ2-1; TRBD1 matches 7 bases. Germline CDR1 MGHDK, CDR2 SYGVNS. This CDR3 comprises 14 residues. V gave up 1 base and J gave up 7 bases; unmatched junction bases: 4. In DNA form, the CDR3 reads TGTGCCAGCAGTGAATTCGGGACAGCGAATGAGCAGTTCTTC. This gives the protein CASSEFGTANEQFF.

This clonotype showed up many times. The CDR3 region has the DNA TGTGCCATCAGTGAGGCTTCAGGAAGGGGAGGCTACACCTTC. It specifies CAISEASGRGGYTF. The chain combines TRBV10-3 with TRBJ1-2; the D gene is possibly TRBD1 (5 bases). Germline V gives CDR1 ENHRY, CDR2 SYGVKD. CDR3 length: 14 residues. Between the trimmed V and J ends, which lost 2 bases and 8 bases, there was a span of 15 bases.

The V gene is TRBV7-8, the J gene TRBJ1-3; D not resolved. The CDR3 sequence is 16 residues long. Deletions cut 2 bases from V and 3 bases from J, with 14 bases between. Germline CDR1 is SGHVS and CDR2 is FQNEAQ. The CDR3 loop reads CASSLFASAHGNTIYF. The DNA for the CDR3 is TGTGCCAGCAGCTTATTCGCGTCAGCCCATGGAAACACCATATATTTT.

The chain employs TRBV20-1 and TRBJ2-1; no clear D gene. CDR3 size: 15 residues. In germline, CDR1 is DFQATT, CDR2 SNEGSKA (reference sequence). V was shortened by 4 bases and J by 0 bases, with 13 bases between the two germline ends. This chain's CDR3 is CSATLQTSSYNEQFF. The CDR3 nucleotides read TGCAGTGCTACACTACAGACAAGCTCCTACAATGAGCAGTTCTTC.

The J gene is TRBJ1-4, the V gene TRBV12-3 or TRBV12-4, with unresolved D. The length of the CDR3 is 18 residues. Trimming shortened V by 4 bases and J by 0 bases, and 18 bases separated the two germline ends. Written as DNA, the CDR3 is TGTGCCAGCAGTTCCCCACGCGGGCAGATAGCAACTAATGAAAAACTGTTTTTT. This gives the protein CASSSPRGQIATNEKLFF.

This clonotype was recorded many times. The chain uses TRBV6-1 and TRBJ1-1, with D unresolved. This CDR3 has 13 residues. V lost 3 bases and J 0 bases, leaving 5 bases between the germline ends. Looked up from germline, CDR1 is MNHNS and CDR2 is SASEGT. CDR3 nucleotides: TGTGCCAGCAGTGAGAGAGTGAACACTGAAGCTTTCTTT. Amino acid sequence: CASSERVNTEAFF.

At least ten counts were recorded for this clonotype. The rearrangement joins TRBV6-1 to TRBJ1-2; TRBD1 might be the D (5 bases). The V end lost 1 base, the J end lost 8 bases, and 11 bases lay between the germline ends. Germline assignment: CDR1 MNHNS and CDR2 SASEGT. The CDR3 runs 13 residues. The CDR3 loop reads CASSEGRGVGYTF. DNA of the CDR3: TGTGCCAGCAGTGAAGGGCGGGGGGTAGGCTACACCTTC.

In this sample, this clonotype turned up a few times. The genes are TRBV9 and TRBJ2-1; D remains unclear. The CDR3 is made up of 15 amino acids. V lost 0 bases and J 0 bases, leaving 7 bases between the germline ends. Germline V gives CDR1 SGDLS, CDR2 YYNGEE. The CDR3 nucleotides read TGTGCCAGCAGCGTAGAGGTACGCTCCTACAATGAGCAGTTCTTC. Encoded protein: CASSVEVRSYNEQFF.

This clonotype occurred many times. V and J are TRBV27 and TRBJ2-3; the match to TRBD2 covers 8 bases. Germline values: CDR1 MNHEY, CDR2 SMNVEV (reference sequence). This CDR3 has 15 amino acids. J lost 2 bases, V lost 4 bases, and 5 bases had no gene match. The CDR3 protein is CASSSGLADTDTQYF. CDR3 DNA: TGTGCCAGCAGTTCAGGACTAGCAGACACAGATACGCAGTATTTT.

About this clonotype itself: A much larger clone lies one base from this, so it may be a read error. The chain employs TRBV2 and TRBJ2-7, with 7 bases fitting TRBD1. Germline V gives CDR1 SNHLY, CDR2 FYNNEI. This CDR3 region has 13 residues. CDR3 sequence reads: CVSGAGGIDEQYF. The CDR3 nucleotides read TGTGTCAGTGGGGCAGGGGGAATCGACGAGCAGTACTTC.